This T cell receptor beta chain comes out of a study of T cell clones after liver transplantation. Study overall: Standard immunosuppression, with no induction, continued until 12-24 months after transplant.

Sorting of unstimulated PBMCs yielded separate CD3+CD4+ and CD3+CD8+ fractions. This clone was picked up a small number of times. TCRdb's copy holds only in-frame clones and misses some; the assay was immunoSEQ multiplex PCR. In the table there are roughly 49,000 clones, about 67% of which are singletons. The material was CD4+ T cells from blood, obtained around 54 months after liver transplant. This TCR was recovered from a human patient who received a liver transplant. The T cells may partly be graft donor cells.

The CDR3 protein is CASSPTGSGANVLTF. In DNA, the CDR3 is TGTGCCAGCAGCCCAACCGGCTCTGGGGCCAACGTCCTGACTTTC. The genes are TRBV6-1 and TRBJ2-6; unclear D gene. V was clipped by 6 bases and J by 0 bases, with 9 bases between them. Germline lookup yields CDR1 MNHNS and CDR2 SASEGT. The length of the CDR3 is 15 residues.